These T cell receptor beta chains were read from a single sample in a study of cytomegalovirus exposure and HLA in healthy donors. The data were produced by immunoSEQ multiplex PCR, yet TCRdb's version contains in-frame clones alone and is incomplete. The data hold approximately 180,000 clones, with 86% observed a single time. Specimen: PBMCs. The receptors were sampled from a woman under 30 in good health and CMV-seronegative. The CDR3 runs from the conserved cysteine through the conserved F or W. Each record gives: V gene, D gene, J gene, clone size, CDR3 DNA, CDR3 protein. D genes are given only for firm matches. Clone size is not always given. Where it is, it says once, few, many or a class for expanded clones.

TRBV2	TRBD1	TRBJ1-5	once	TGTGCCAGCAGCCAGGACAGGGTAGGCCAGCCCCAGCATTTT	CASSQDRVGQPQHF
TRBV5-4	TRBD1	TRBJ1-2	.	TGTGCCAGCAGCTCTATGGGACAGGCTACCCCGAAAGCCGGGTATGGCTACACCTTC	CASSSMGQATPKAGYGYTF
TRBV5-1	TRBD1	TRBJ2-5	.	TGCGCCAGCAGCTTGTGGGGACAGGGGGCCCACCAAGAGACCCAGTACTTC	CASSLWGQGAHQETQYF
TRBV7-2	TRBD2	TRBJ2-7	.	TGTGCCAGCAGCCTAAGCGGGGTCCATGCCGAGCAGTACTTC	CASSLSGVHAEQYF
TRBV7-9	.	TRBJ1-5	.	TGTGCCAGCAGCTTAGGTGCGGGGAAGGAACCCCAGCATTTT	CASSLGAGKEPQHF
TRBV19	TRBD1	TRBJ1-2	.	TGTGCCAGTAGTAGGACAGGGGCCGCTAACTATGGCTACACCTTC	CASSRTGAANYGYTF
TRBV2	TRBD1	TRBJ1-5	.	TGTGCCAGTACCTGGATGGGACAGGGCCTGTATCAGCCCCAGCATTTT	CASTWMGQGLYQPQHF
TRBV6-4	.	TRBJ1-5	.	TGTGCCAGCAGTCATAGCAATCAGCCCCAGCATTTT	CASSHSNQPQHF
TRBV6-5	.	TRBJ1-2	few	TGTGCCAGCACCCCAGCCGGGAACTATGGCTACACCTTC	CASTPAGNYGYTF
TRBV27	.	TRBJ2-1	.	TGTGCCAGCAGTTTAGGCAGGGGTTGGAGCAATGAGCAGTTCTTC	CASSLGRGWSNEQFF
TRBV5-4	.	TRBJ1-1	.	TGTGCCATCGGACTTATGAACACTGAAGCTTTCTTT	CAIGLMNTEAFF
TRBV12-5	.	TRBJ2-7	.	TGTGCTGGCCCCGAGCAGTACTTC	CAGPEQYF
TRBV6-4	TRBD1	TRBJ2-2	few	TGTGCCAGCAGAAGGGGACAGGGGGCCACCGGGGAGCTGTTTTTT	CASRRGQGATGELFF
TRBV7-6	TRBD1	TRBJ2-7	.	TGTGCCAGCAGCGTCACACCGGGACAGGGGAGCGAGCAGTACTTC	CASSVTPGQGSEQYF
TRBV7-3	.	TRBJ1-1	.	TGTGCCAGCAGCTTAAATGGCAGGTCCGCTGAAGCTTTCTTT	CASSLNGRSAEAFF
TRBV19	.	TRBJ2-5	once	TGTGCCAGTAGTATTTGGACAGTCCAAGAGACCCAGTACTTC	CASSIWTVQETQYF
TRBV6-4	TRBD1	TRBJ1-1	.	TGTGCCAGCAGTCTCGAGGGCAGGGGGCCGTCTGAAGCTTTCTTT	CASSLEGRGPSEAFF
TRBV7-3	TRBD2	TRBJ2-7	.	TGTGCCAGCAGCTTAGGGGGAAGCGGGGGCCCCGAGCGGCAGTACTTC	CASSLGGSGGPERQYF
TRBV7-8	TRBD2	TRBJ2-5	.	TGTGCCAGCAGCTTAGGTAGCGGGGGGGCATACGGGACCCAGTACTTC	CASSLGSGGAYGTQYF
TRBV28	TRBD1	TRBJ1-2	few	TGTGCCAGCAGCCTACAGGGGGCGCTGGGCTACACCTTC	CASSLQGALGYTF
TRBV9	TRBD2	TRBJ2-1	.	TGTGCCAGCAGCGTAGGTCCCGGGACTAGCGGGAGTAAACTTAGAGTATACTACAATGAGCAGTTCTTC	CASSVGPGTSGSKLRVYYNEQFF
TRBV5-6	TRBD2	TRBJ2-3	.	TGTGCCAGCAGCTTAGCGGGAGGTCCTCAAGATACGCAGTATTTT	CASSLAGGPQDTQYF
TRBV4-2	.	TRBJ2-7	.	TGTGCCAGCAGCCCTCGCGCACAGGGTCCCTACGAGCAGTACTTC	CASSPRAQGPYEQYF
TRBV6-5	.	TRBJ2-7	.	TGTGCCAGCAGTACCCCATCGACAGGTAGCTACGAGCAGTACTTC	CASSTPSTGSYEQYF
TRBV6-1	.	TRBJ1-5	.	TGTGCCAGCAGTGAAGGACACCACAATCAGCCCCAGCATTTT	CASSEGHHNQPQHF
TRBV30	.	TRBJ2-7	.	TGTGCCTGGAGTGTATCAACGCCGGGGGAGCAGTACTTC	CAWSVSTPGEQYF
TRBV5-1	.	TRBJ1-1	once	TGCGCCAGCAGAAAAGAACAGACTAGGAGCACTGAAGCTTTCTTT	CASRKEQTRSTEAFF
TRBV9	TRBD1	TRBJ1-5	.	TGTGCCAGCAGCGTAGAGGGGACAGCAACGGGACACTCGAATCAGCCCCAGCATTTT	CASSVEGTATGHSNQPQHF
TRBV18	TRBD2	TRBJ2-5	.	TGTGCCAGCTCACCACTACAGGCTAGCGGGAGGCGGAGGGAGACCCAGTACTTC	CASSPLQASGRRRETQYF
TRBV2	.	TRBJ2-2	.	TGTGCCAGCAGTGACCATTCAGGTACCGGGGAGCTGTTTTTT	CASSDHSGTGELFF
TRBV7-8	.	TRBJ1-1	.	TGTGCCAGCAGCGCCAGACAGACCACGTTGGCTGAAGCTTTCTTT	CASSARQTTLAEAFF
TRBV18	.	TRBJ2-1	.	TGTGCCAGCTCACCACGGGAGGTCTTCTCCTACAATGAGCAGTTCTTC	CASSPREVFSYNEQFF
TRBV6-1	.	TRBJ2-1	.	TGTGCCACTGTTATCAATGAGCAGTTCTTC	CATVINEQFF
TRBV7-2	.	TRBJ2-2	.	TGTGCCAGCAGCTTCCGCAGGGGTGGGGAGCTGTTTTTT	CASSFRRGGELFF
TRBV5-8	TRBD2	TRBJ2-5	few	TGTGCCGCCTCTGAGCGGGGGGCAGGACAAGAGACCCAGTACTTC	CAASERGAGQETQYF